This TCR beta chain was retrieved from a study of blood T cell repertoires in COVID-19. Whole-study context: Specimens from acute and convalescent COVID-19 originated in the United States, Italy and Spain. PBMCs, B-cell-depleted T cells, or T cells provided the cDNA or gDNA that made up the material.

In the original analysis: Estimated nucleated cell counts came from reference gene primer amplification. Method: immunoSEQ multiplex PCR; TCRdb's copy keeps in-frame clones and lacks some. V, J and clone size are taken as reported in that table, and D and trimming were inferred from the DNA itself. The profile covers a few hundred thousand clones, with about 88% appearing a single time and roughly 10% taken by the ten largest. The CDR3 covers 18 residues. V lost 2 bases to trimming and J lost 2 bases; unmatched junction nucleotides: 8. The germline V gene encodes CDR1 SGHAT and CDR2 FQNNGV. This chain links TRBV11-2 with TRBJ2-1; 11 nucleotides align to TRBD2. Input material: peripheral blood. The origin of this receptor is a woman aged 50 to 65 with COVID-19, enrolled during active disease. DNA for the CDR3: TGTGCCAGCAGCTTATCTAGCGGGGGGCCCCCTCCCTACAATGAGCAGTTCTTC. This gives the protein CASSLSSGGPPPYNEQFF. The variable domain in full, with the rest retrieved from reference TRBV11-2 and TRBJ2-1, is EAGVAQSPRYKIIEKRQSVAFWCNPISGHATLYWYQQILGQGPKLLIQFQNNGVVDDSQLPKDRFSAERLKGVDSTLKIQPAKLEDSAVYLCASSLSSGGPPPYNEQFFGPGTRLTVL.